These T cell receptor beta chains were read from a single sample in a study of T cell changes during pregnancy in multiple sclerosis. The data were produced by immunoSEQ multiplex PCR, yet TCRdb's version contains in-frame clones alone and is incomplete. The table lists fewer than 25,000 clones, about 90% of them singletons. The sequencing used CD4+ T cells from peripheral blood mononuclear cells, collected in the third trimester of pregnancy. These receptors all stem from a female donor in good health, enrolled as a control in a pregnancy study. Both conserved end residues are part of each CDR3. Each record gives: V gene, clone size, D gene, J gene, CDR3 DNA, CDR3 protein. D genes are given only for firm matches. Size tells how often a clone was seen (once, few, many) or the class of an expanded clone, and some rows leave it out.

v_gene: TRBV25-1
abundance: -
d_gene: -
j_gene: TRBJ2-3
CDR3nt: TGTGCCAGCAGTGACGCCCGGGGGTACATGGCAGATACGCAGTATTTT
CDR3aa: CASSDARGYMADTQYF

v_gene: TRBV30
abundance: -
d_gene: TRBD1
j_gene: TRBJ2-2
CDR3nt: TGTGCCTGGAGTCCGGGACAGGGGTACACCGGGGAGCTGTTTTTT
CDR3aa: CAWSPGQGYTGELFF

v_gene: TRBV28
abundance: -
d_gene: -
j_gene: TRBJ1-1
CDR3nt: TGTGCCAGCAGTTCCTGGGCGGGTGAAGCTTTCTTT
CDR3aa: CASSSWAGEAFF

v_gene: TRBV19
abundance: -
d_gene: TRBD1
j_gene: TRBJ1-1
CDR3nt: TGTGCCAGTAGGACAGGGCGGGACACTGAAGCTTTCTTT
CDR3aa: CASRTGRDTEAFF

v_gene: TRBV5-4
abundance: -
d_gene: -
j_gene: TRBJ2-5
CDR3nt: TGTGCCAGCAGCTTGGAGACTTATAAAGAGACCCAGTACTTC
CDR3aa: CASSLETYKETQYF

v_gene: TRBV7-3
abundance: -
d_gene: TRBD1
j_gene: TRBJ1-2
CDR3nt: TGTGCCAGCAGCTCCCTGGACAGGATCCCCTCCTATGGCTACACCTTC
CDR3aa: CASSSLDRIPSYGYTF

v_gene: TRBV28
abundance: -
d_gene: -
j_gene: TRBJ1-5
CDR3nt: TGTGCCAGCAGTTGGGTCACAGGGAATCAGCCCCAGCATTTT
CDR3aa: CASSWVTGNQPQHF

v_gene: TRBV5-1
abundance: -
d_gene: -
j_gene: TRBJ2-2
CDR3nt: TGCGCCAGCGGAGCGACCTCCGGGGAGCTGTTTTTT
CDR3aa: CASGATSGELFF

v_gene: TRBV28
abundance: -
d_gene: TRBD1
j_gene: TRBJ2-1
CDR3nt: TGTGCCAGCAGTTCCGGGACAGGGGGCTCCAATGAGCAGTTCTTC
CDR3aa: CASSSGTGGSNEQFF

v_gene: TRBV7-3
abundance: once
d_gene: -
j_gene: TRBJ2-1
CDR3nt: TGTGCCAGCAGCTTGGGCCGGGATAATGAGCAGTTCTTC
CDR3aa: CASSLGRDNEQFF

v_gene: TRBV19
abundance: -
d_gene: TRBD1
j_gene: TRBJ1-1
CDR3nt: TGTGCCAGTAGTATAGGCGTCGGGACAGGCAGACTGAACACTGAAGCTTTCTTT
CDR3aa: CASSIGVGTGRLNTEAFF

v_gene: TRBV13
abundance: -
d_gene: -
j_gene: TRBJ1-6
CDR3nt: TGTGCCAGCACCCCCGGGACTGTCTATAATTCACCCCTCCACTTT
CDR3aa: CASTPGTVYNSPLHF

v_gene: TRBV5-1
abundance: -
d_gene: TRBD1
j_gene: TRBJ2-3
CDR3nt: TGCGCCAGCAGCTTAGGACAGGGCGCGGGACCTAGCACAGATACGCAGTATTTT
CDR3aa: CASSLGQGAGPSTDTQYF

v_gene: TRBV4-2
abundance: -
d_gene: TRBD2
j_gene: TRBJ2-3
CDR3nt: TGTGCCAGCAGCCACCCTAGCGGGAGGGCCGATACGCAGTATTTT
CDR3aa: CASSHPSGRADTQYF

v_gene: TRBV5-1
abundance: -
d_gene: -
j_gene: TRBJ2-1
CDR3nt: TGCGCCAGCAGCTTTACTAACTACAATGAGCAGTTCTTC
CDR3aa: CASSFTNYNEQFF

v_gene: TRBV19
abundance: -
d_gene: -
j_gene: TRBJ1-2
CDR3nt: TGTGCCAGTAAAGAACACGAACACTATGGCTACACCTTC
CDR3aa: CASKEHEHYGYTF